This T cell receptor beta chain was recorded in a study of blood T cells in healthy people across ages. Study conclusions and caveats: Both naive CD4+ cell counts and diversity were greater in long-lived donors than in aged donors.

The J segment lost 4 bases and the V segment lost 1 base, leaving 4 bases of the junction unmatched. CDR3 length: 14 residues. Germline CDR1 DFQATT, CDR2 SNEGSKA (reference sequence). With respect to this clonotype: What it recognizes is unknown.

Next came a second PCR, run for about 7 to 12 cycles, which used a sample-barcoded 5' primer along with a J-beta primer mix. Each cDNA molecule, via a template-switch adaptor with 12 random nucleotides, was tagged. One entry per CDR3 protein results from TCRdb running MiXCR on the 5' RACE reads. Of fewer than 2 million distinct CDR3 sequences in the sample, around 42% were seen once. The chain employs TRBV20-1 and TRBJ1-5; 7 nucleotides match TRBD1. This sequence was found in a human donor in good health. Sample: blood. This chain's CDR3 is CSARGPDRNQPQHF. The CDR3 bases are TGCAGTGCTAGAGGTCCGGACAGGAATCAGCCCCAGCATTTT.